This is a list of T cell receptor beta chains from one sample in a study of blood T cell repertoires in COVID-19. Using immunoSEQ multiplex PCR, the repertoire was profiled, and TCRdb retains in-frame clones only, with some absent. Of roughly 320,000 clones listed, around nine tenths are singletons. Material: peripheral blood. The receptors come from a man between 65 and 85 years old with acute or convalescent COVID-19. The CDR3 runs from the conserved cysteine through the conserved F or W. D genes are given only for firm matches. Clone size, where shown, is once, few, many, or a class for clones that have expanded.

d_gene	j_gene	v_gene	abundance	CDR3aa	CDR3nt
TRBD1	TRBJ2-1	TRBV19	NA	CASRGGSNSYNEQFF	TGTGCCAGCCGAGGGGGCTCCAACTCCTACAATGAGCAGTTCTTC
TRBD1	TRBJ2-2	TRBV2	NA	CASSRDRVFTGELFF	TGTGCCAGCAGCCGGGACAGGGTATTCACCGGGGAGCTGTTTTTT
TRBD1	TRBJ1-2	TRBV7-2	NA	CASSLRQGEAYGYTF	TGTGCCAGCAGCTTACGACAGGGGGAGGCCTATGGCTACACCTTC
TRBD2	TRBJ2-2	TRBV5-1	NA	CASSFTLAGNTGELFF	TGCGCCAGCAGCTTTACACTAGCGGGGAACACCGGGGAGCTGTTTTTT
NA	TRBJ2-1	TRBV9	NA	CASSVDEGTYNEQFF	TGTGCCAGCAGCGTAGATGAGGGCACCTACAATGAGCAGTTCTTC
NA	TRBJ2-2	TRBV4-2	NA	CASSQPAVNTGELFF	TGTGCCAGCAGCCAACCAGCGGTGAACACCGGGGAGCTGTTTTTT
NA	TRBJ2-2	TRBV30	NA	CALHQKTNTGELFF	TGTGCCTTACACCAGAAGACGAACACCGGGGAGCTGTTTTTT
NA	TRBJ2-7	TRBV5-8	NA	CASRLTGGLSEQYF	TGTGCCAGCAGATTAACCGGGGGGCTTAGCGAGCAGTACTTC
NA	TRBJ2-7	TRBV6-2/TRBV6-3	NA	CASSYGGLGEQYF	TGTGCCAGCAGTTACGGGGGCCTAGGGGAGCAGTACTTC
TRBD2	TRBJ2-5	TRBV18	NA	CASSPSLAGEETQYF	TGTGCCAGCTCACCGAGTCTAGCGGGGGAAGAGACCCAGTACTTC
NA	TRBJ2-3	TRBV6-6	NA	CASGWGVGDTQYF	TGTGCCAGCGGTTGGGGGGTTGGAGATACGCAGTATTTT
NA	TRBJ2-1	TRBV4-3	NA	CASSQRGRQFF	TGCGCCAGCAGCCAGAGAGGGAGGCAGTTCTTC
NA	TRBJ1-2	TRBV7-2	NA	CASSPGTLYGYTF	TGTGCCAGCAGCCCCGGGACACTTTATGGCTACACCTTC
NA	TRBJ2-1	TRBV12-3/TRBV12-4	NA	CASSLMGHNEQFF	TGTGCCAGCAGTTTAATGGGGCACAATGAGCAGTTCTTC
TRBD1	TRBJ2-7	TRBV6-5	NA	CASSWTGLSYEQYF	TGTGCCAGCAGTTGGACAGGGTTGTCCTACGAGCAGTACTTC
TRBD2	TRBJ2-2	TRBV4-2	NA	CASSRTLTSGRRGAGELFF	TGTGCCAGCAGCCGGACCCTGACTAGCGGGAGGAGGGGGGCCGGGGAGCTGTTTTTT
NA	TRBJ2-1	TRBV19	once	CASSIWRGISYNEQFF	NA
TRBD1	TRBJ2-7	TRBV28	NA	CASSRRRDRSYEQYF	TGTGCCAGCAGTAGGAGAAGGGACAGATCCTACGAGCAGTACTTC
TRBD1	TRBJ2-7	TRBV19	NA	CASSIGGQGISYEQYF	TGTGCCAGTAGTATAGGCGGACAGGGTATCTCCTACGAGCAGTACTTC
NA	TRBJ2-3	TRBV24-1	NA	CASISQADPSTDTQYF	TGTGCCAGCATCTCCCAAGCGGACCCTAGCACAGATACGCAGTATTTT
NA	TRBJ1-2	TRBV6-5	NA	CASSLSAGLEGYTF	TGTGCCAGCAGCTTATCGGCGGGGCTGGAAGGCTACACCTTC
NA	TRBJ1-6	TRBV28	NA	CASSLLFNSPLHF	TGTGCCAGCAGTTTACTGTTCAATTCACCCCTCCACTTT
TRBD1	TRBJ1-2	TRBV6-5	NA	CASRIGQGVNYGYTF	TGTGCCAGCAGGATTGGACAGGGGGTTAACTATGGCTACACCTTC
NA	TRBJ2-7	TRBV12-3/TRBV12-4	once	CTSGRGPSGEQYF	TGCACCAGCGGACGAGGGCCCTCCGGGGAGCAGTACTTC
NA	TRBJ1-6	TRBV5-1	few	CASSLVRTDDSPLHF	TGCGCCAGCAGCTTGGTTCGGACAGATGATTCACCCCTCCACTTT
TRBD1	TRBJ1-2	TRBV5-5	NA	CASSYPGQRNLGYTF	TGTGCCAGCAGCTACCCGGGACAGAGAAATCTAGGCTACACCTTC
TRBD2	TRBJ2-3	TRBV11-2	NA	CASSLVPGGDTQYF	TGTGCCAGCAGCTTAGTCCCGGGGGGAGATACGCAGTATTTT
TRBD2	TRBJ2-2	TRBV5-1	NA	CASSWSGSGTGELFF	TGCGCCAGCAGCTGGAGCGGGAGCGGGACCGGGGAGCTGTTTTTT
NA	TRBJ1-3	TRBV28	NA	CASSVINRNTIYF	TGTGCCAGCAGTGTGATAAACCGGAACACCATATATTTT
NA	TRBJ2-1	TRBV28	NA	CASSSGDLNEQFF	TGTGCCAGCAGTTCCGGGGACTTGAATGAGCAGTTCTTC
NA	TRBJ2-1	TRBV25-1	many	CASSSRGSVYNEQFF	TGTGCCAGCAGTTCCAGGGGTAGCGTTTACAATGAGCAGTTCTTC
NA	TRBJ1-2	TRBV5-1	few	CASSLGQYGYTF	TGCGCCAGCAGCTTGGGACAGTATGGCTACACCTTC
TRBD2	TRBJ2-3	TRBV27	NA	CASSFLGTSGGDMGTDTQYF	TGTGCCAGCAGTTTCCTCGGGACTAGCGGGGGGGACATGGGCACAGATACGCAGTATTTT
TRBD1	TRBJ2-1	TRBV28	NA	CASSPGGRLYNEQFF	TGTGCCAGCAGCCCAGGGGGCCGGTTATACAATGAGCAGTTCTTC
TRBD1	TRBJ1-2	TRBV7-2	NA	CASSLGQGAYYGYTF	TGTGCCAGCAGCTTAGGACAGGGGGCTTACTATGGCTACACCTTC
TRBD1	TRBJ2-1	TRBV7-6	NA	CASSLAGQGAYNEQFF	TGTGCCAGCAGCTTAGCAGGACAGGGGGCCTACAATGAGCAGTTCTTC
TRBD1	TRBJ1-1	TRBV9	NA	CASSVAGQGGTEAFF	TGTGCCAGCAGCGTAGCGGGACAGGGAGGTACTGAAGCTTTCTTT
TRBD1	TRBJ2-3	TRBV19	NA	CASSPPGQGSDTQYF	TGTGCCAGTAGTCCCCCGGGACAGGGCTCAGATACGCAGTATTTT
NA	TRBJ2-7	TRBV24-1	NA	CATNQPGHYYEQYF	TGTGCCACCAACCAACCGGGACACTACTACGAGCAGTACTTC
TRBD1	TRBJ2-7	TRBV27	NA	CASRRTGTYEQYF	TGTGCCAGCAGGCGGACAGGGACCTACGAGCAGTACTTC
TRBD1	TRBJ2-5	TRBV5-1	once	CASSLEPDRGQETQYF	TGCGCCAGCAGCTTGGAACCGGACAGGGGGCAAGAGACCCAGTACTTC
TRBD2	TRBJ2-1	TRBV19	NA	CASSVERGALFNEQFF	TGTGCCAGTAGTGTCGAGCGGGGGGCCCTCTTCAATGAGCAGTTCTTC
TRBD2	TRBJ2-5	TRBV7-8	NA	CASSPLTSGQRGTQYF	TGTGCCAGCAGCCCACTGACTAGCGGACAACGGGGGACCCAGTACTTC
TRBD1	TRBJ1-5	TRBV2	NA	CASLLDRASNQPQHF	TGTGCCAGCCTCCTGGACAGGGCCAGCAATCAGCCCCAGCATTTT
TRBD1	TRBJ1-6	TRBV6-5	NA	CASSYATGTGSSPLHF	TGTGCCAGCAGTTACGCAACCGGGACAGGGAGTTCACCCCTCCACTTT
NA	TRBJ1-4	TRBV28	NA	CASSLPPTNEKLFF	TGTGCCAGCAGTTTACCCCCGACTAATGAAAAACTGTTTTTT
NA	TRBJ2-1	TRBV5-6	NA	CASTFRAYNEQFF	TGTGCCAGCACCTTCAGGGCCTACAATGAGCAGTTCTTC
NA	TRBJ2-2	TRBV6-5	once	CASRLTGANTGELFF	TGTGCCAGCAGACTGACAGGCGCGAACACCGGGGAGCTGTTTTTT
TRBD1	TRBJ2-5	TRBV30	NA	CAYQQGLGETQYF	TGTGCCTATCAACAGGGGTTGGGAGAGACCCAGTACTTC
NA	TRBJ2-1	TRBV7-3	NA	CASSLRARGEQFF	TGTGCCAGCAGCTTAAGGGCCAGGGGTGAGCAGTTCTTC
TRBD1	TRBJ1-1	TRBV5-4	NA	CASSSGQGASPSEAFF	TGTGCCAGCAGCTCGGGACAGGGGGCGAGTCCCTCTGAAGCTTTCTTT